This TCR beta chain was documented in a study of identical twins. Findings of the study overall: Beta out-of-frame sequences displayed a weaker excess of sharing between twins. Researchers reported excess low generation probability among twin-shared out-of-frame alpha sequences. A lower insertion count was a feature of abundant cord blood beta clonotypes, with no such feature in memory repertoires.

On this clonotype itself: Its antigen remains unidentified.

Template switching added a universal primer binding site, and final cDNA carried unique molecular identifiers. TCRdb used MiXCR to reprocess the 5' RACE reads, holding one entry per CDR3 protein. The sample has about 1.7 million distinct CDR3 sequences; under 35% are singletons. Germline V CDR1 and CDR2: SGHRS, YFSETQ. The CDR3 covers 15 residues. The specimen sequenced was cord blood. The V and J genes are TRBV5-1 and TRBJ2-5; a weak D match, TRBD1 (6 bases). Judging by the DNA end, TRBJ2-7 fits better; the J call may be wrong. The clonotype comes from a newborn girl in good health. This CDR3 is CASSLRAGVNYEQYF. The CDR3 bases are TGCGCCAGCAGCTTGCGGGCAGGGGTGAACTACGAGCAGTACTTC.